The 3 T cell receptor beta chains presented below share a single source sample, sequenced in a study of blood T cell repertoires in COVID-19. The data were produced by immunoSEQ multiplex PCR, yet TCRdb's version contains in-frame clones alone and is incomplete. The sample yields under 200,000 clones, about 82% seen once. Sequenced input: peripheral blood. The receptors derive from a woman aged 80 or over with COVID-19, enrolled during active disease.

The chain employs TRBV5-1 and TRBJ2-1; 13 bases are shared with TRBD2. This CDR3 comprises 18 residues. In germline, CDR1 is SGHRS, CDR2 YFSETQ. J was trimmed by 2 bases and V by 0 bases; bases with no gene match: 5. The CDR3 is CASSLGTSGSGAYNEQFF. DNA for the CDR3: TGCGCCAGCAGCTTGGGGACTAGCGGGAGTGGAGCCTACAATGAGCAGTTCTTC.

This clone appeared once. This chain uses TRBV27 with TRBJ1-2, with 7 bases identical to TRBD1. CDR3 length: 14 amino acids. V lost 3 bases, J lost 4 bases, and 5 bases stayed unmatched. CDR1 is MNHEY and CDR2 is SMNVEV in the germline V gene (reference sequence). CDR3 DNA sequence: TGTGCCAGCAGTTTCGACAGGGTATCCTATGGCTACACCTTC. Translating it yields CASSFDRVSYGYTF.

This clone has only one observation. The gene calls are TRBV7-2 and TRBJ2-1; a weak D match, TRBD2 (6 bases). Trimming left V 4 bases short and J 7 bases short, with 8 bases between. CDR1 SGHTA and CDR2 FQGNSA come from the germline V gene. This CDR3 spans 12 amino acids. The CDR3 coding sequence is TGTGCCAGCAGCTCGACTAGAAATGAGCAGTTCTTC. Translated, it gives CASSSTRNEQFF.